This TCR beta chain was identified in a study of blood T cells in healthy people across ages. Study findings and constraints: Age brought a roughly linear fall in TCR beta diversity measured per million T cells.

Deletions cut 0 bases from V and 5 bases from J, with 11 bases between. CDR3 length: 15 amino acids. Germline assignment: CDR1 SGDLS and CDR2 YYNGEE. It was with a sample-barcoded 5' primer and a J-beta primer mix that a second PCR of about 6 to 12 cycles was run. One entry per CDR3 protein, called by TCRdb with MiXCR from the 5' RACE reads. The table shows 1,800,000 or so distinct CDR3 sequences, with approximately 39% occurring only once. Note on this clonotype: The antigen is not known.

The study recruited healthy Caucasian donors from Russia who were aged roughly 6 to 100. Peripheral blood was drawn, about 9.7 milliliters per donor. The authors isolated at least 7 million PBMCs per sample. V usage is TRBV9 and J usage is TRBJ1-4; no definite D call. Sequencing was performed on blood. The sequence came from a human donor in good health. The CDR3 DNA is TGTGCCAGCAGCGTAGGTGGCAGGCGGAATGAAAAACTGTTTTTT. This encodes CASSVGGRRNEKLFF.